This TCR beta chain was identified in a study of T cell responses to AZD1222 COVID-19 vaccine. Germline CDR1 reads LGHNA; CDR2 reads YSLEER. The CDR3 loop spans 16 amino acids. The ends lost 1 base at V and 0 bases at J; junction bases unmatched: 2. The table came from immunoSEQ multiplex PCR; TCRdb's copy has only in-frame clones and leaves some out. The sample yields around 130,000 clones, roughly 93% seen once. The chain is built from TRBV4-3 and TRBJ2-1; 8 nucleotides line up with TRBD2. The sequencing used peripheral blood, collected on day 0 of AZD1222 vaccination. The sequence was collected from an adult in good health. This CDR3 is CASSQGSGSSYNEQFF. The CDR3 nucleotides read TGCGCCAGCAGCCAAGGAAGCGGGAGCTCCTACAATGAGCAGTTCTTC.